The rows below give T cell receptor beta chains drawn from one sample of a study of regulatory T cells in long-lasting Graves disease. TCRdb fed the multiplex PCR reads into MiXCR, producing one record per CDR3 protein. The sample has some 450,000 distinct CDR3 sequences; about a quarter are singletons. The starting material was peripheral blood mononuclear cells (PBMCs), obtained when the disease was refractory, from a patient treated with antithyroid drugs. The receptors shown here come from a female donor with Graves disease. Both conserved end residues are part of each CDR3. The order of the fields is D gene, V gene, clone size, J gene, CDR3 DNA, CDR3 protein. A D gene is named only where the DNA matches it firmly. Rows may omit the clone size; those that give it use once, few, many or a size class.

D gene: TRBD2
V gene: TRBV18
clone size: -
J gene: TRBJ2-7
CDR3 DNA: TGTGCCAGCTCAATGAAGCGGGACCAGCCCTACGAGCAGTACTTC
CDR3 protein: CASSMKRDQPYEQYF

D gene: TRBD1
V gene: TRBV19
clone size: -
J gene: TRBJ2-7
CDR3 DNA: TGTGCCAGTAGTAAGGACAGGGCGTCCTACGAGCAGTACTTC
CDR3 protein: CASSKDRASYEQYF

D gene: -
V gene: TRBV18
clone size: few
J gene: TRBJ2-4
CDR3 DNA: TGTGCCAGCTCACAACTACAAGTAGCCAAAAACATTCAGTACTTC
CDR3 protein: CASSQLQVAKNIQYF

D gene: -
V gene: TRBV9
clone size: -
J gene: TRBJ2-2
CDR3 DNA: TGTGCCAGCAGCGTATGGGGTGACCCGAACACCGGGGAGCTGTTTTTT
CDR3 protein: CASSVWGDPNTGELFF

D gene: -
V gene: TRBV20-1
clone size: -
J gene: TRBJ1-2
CDR3 DNA: TGCAGTGCTAGACACGACAGGATTCTGTATGGCCACACCTTC
CDR3 protein: CSARHDRILYGHTF

D gene: TRBD2
V gene: TRBV5-1
clone size: few
J gene: TRBJ2-1
CDR3 DNA: TGCGCCAGCAGCTTGGTTGGCGGACTAGCGGGCCCGACTAACAATGAGCAGTTCTTC
CDR3 protein: CASSLVGGLAGPTNNEQFF

D gene: TRBD1
V gene: TRBV18
clone size: many
J gene: TRBJ1-2
CDR3 DNA: TGTGCCAGCTCACCACCTACAGGGGGAGGCTATGGCTACACCTTC
CDR3 protein: CASSPPTGGGYGYTF

D gene: TRBD2
V gene: TRBV12-3/TRBV12-4
clone size: many
J gene: TRBJ2-5
CDR3 DNA: TGTGCCAGCAGTCAAATTAAACTACCGGGACTAGCGGGAGGGCAGAAAGAGACCCAGTACTTC
CDR3 protein: CASSQIKLPGLAGGQKETQYF

D gene: -
V gene: TRBV29-1
clone size: -
J gene: TRBJ1-1
CDR3 DNA: TGCAGCGTTGAAAGTAGGCATAGGGTGAACACTGAAGCTTTCTTT
CDR3 protein: CSVESRHRVNTEAFF

D gene: -
V gene: TRBV6-1
clone size: -
J gene: TRBJ1-2
CDR3 DNA: TGTGCCAGCAGCCCATCGGAGAGACGGAGGGATGGCTACACCTTC
CDR3 protein: CASSPSERRRDGYTF

D gene: -
V gene: TRBV30
clone size: many
J gene: TRBJ1-5
CDR3 DNA: TGTGCCTGGAGTGTACTCACCGGCGGGCAGCCCCAGCATTTT
CDR3 protein: CAWSVLTGGQPQHF

D gene: -
V gene: TRBV29-1
clone size: -
J gene: TRBJ1-2
CDR3 DNA: TGCAGCGTATTAGCGGGGTACAATCGTGGCTACACCTTC
CDR3 protein: CSVLAGYNRGYTF

D gene: -
V gene: TRBV11-2
clone size: many
J gene: TRBJ2-5
CDR3 DNA: TGTGCCAGCAGTCCTCTCACAGATCCGAAGACCCAGTACTTC
CDR3 protein: CASSPLTDPKTQYF

D gene: -
V gene: TRBV27
clone size: few
J gene: TRBJ1-4
CDR3 DNA: TGTGCCAGCAGTAAACAGGGTGTGGGGGAAAAACTGTTTTTT
CDR3 protein: CASSKQGVGEKLFF

D gene: -
V gene: TRBV12-3/TRBV12-4
clone size: many
J gene: TRBJ2-7
CDR3 DNA: TGTGCCAGCAGTTGGGGTAATGACTACGAGCAGTACTTC
CDR3 protein: CASSWGNDYEQYF

D gene: -
V gene: TRBV5-5
clone size: few
J gene: TRBJ1-2
CDR3 DNA: TGTGCCAGCAGCTTAAGCGGGCTGGGGAATGGCTACACCTTC
CDR3 protein: CASSLSGLGNGYTF

D gene: -
V gene: TRBV13
clone size: many
J gene: TRBJ2-7
CDR3 DNA: TGTGCCAGCAACATGTTGGGGGGCCACGAGCAGTACTTC
CDR3 protein: CASNMLGGHEQYF